The T cell receptor (beta chain) under discussion was sequenced for a study of post-analysis software for immune sequencing data. Study conclusions and caveats: A few TRBV segments were significantly more frequent in patients than in controls. TRBV5-6, TRBV5-1 and TRBV20-1 were among these segments.

The germline CDR1 and CDR2 sequences are DFQATT and SNEGSKA (reference sequence). This CDR3 has 12 residues. V was pared by 3 bases and J by 4 bases, with 9 bases between. Libraries were made from TCR beta cDNA, and they carried unique molecular identifiers. Via MiXCR, TCRdb re-called the PCR reads, giving one row per CDR3 protein. The data contain about 560,000 distinct CDR3 sequences, roughly two fifths of them singletons. Points on this clonotype: What it binds is not known.

The source of this sequence is a girl between 5 and 17 years old with multiple sclerosis. Sequencing was performed on blood. This chain links TRBV20-1 with TRBJ1-2; a weak D match, TRBD1 (6 bases). The CDR3 loop reads CSARGGAYGYTF. In DNA, the CDR3 is TGCAGTGCTAGGGGGGGGGCCTATGGCTACACCTTC.